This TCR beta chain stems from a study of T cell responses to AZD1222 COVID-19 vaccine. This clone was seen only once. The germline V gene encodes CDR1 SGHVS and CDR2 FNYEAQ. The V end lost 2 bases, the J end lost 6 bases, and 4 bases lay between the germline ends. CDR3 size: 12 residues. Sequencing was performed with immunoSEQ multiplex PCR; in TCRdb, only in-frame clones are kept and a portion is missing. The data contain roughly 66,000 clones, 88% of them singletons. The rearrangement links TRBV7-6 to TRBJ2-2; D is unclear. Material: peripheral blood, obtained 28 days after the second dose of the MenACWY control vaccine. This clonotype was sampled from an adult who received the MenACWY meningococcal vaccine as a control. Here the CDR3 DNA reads TGTGCCAGCAGCTTATTGTCCGGGGAGCTGTTTTTT. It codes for CASSLLSGELFF.